One and the same sample provided the 16 T cell receptor beta chains below, sequenced in a study of T cell clonality in common variable immunodeficiency. Sequencing used immunoSEQ multiplex PCR; TCRdb keeps in-frame clones, though not all of them. This sample has some 50,000 clones, each found more than once. Material for sequencing was peripheral blood mononuclear cells. The receptors originated from a person aged 18 to 70 in good health.

This clone occurred many times. The observed sequence ends 3 residues before the CDR3 terminus, with the missing tail filled in from the germline J gene. The gene calls are TRBV27 and TRBJ2-1; the D is unclear. Germline V gives CDR1 MNHEY, CDR2 SMNVEV (reference sequence). The CDR3 contains 12 residues. V lost 4 bases and J 9 bases, leaving 10 bases between the germline ends. CDR3 bases read: TGTGCCAGCAGTTATCAGGCCGGTGAG. This translates into CASSYQAGE. In full, the CDR3 is CASSYQAGEQFF.

This clone appeared many times. The missing CDR3 end, 3 residues past where the read stops, is filled in from the germline J gene. V and J are TRBV11-2 and TRBJ1-2, with 8 nucleotides matching TRBD1. There are 15 residues in the CDR3. The germline V gene encodes CDR1 SGHAT and CDR2 FQNNGV. This CDR3 is CASSPHNRGAVRYTF. CDR3 DNA (partial): TGTGCCAGCAGCCCCCATAACAGGGGGGCGGTCCGC.

Comment on this clone: The observed sequence ends 3 residues before the CDR3 terminus, with the missing tail filled in from the germline J gene. The chain links TRBV7-8 to TRBJ2-5, with 11 bases lining up with TRBD2. J lost 1 base, V lost 5 bases, and 12 bases had no gene match. There are 18 residues in the CDR3. The germline CDR1 and CDR2 sequences are SGHVS and FQNEAQ. The CDR3 bases that were read are TGTGCCAGCAGCCACAGGTGGACTAGCGGGCGACCCCAAGAGACC. Translating it yields CASSHRWTSGRPQET. The entire CDR3 protein reads CASSHRWTSGRPQETQYF.

There are many counts of this clone. The CDR3 end is not reached by the read, which stops 3 residues before it; the germline J gene fills it in. The V and J genes are TRBV5-1 and TRBJ2-3; 10 nucleotides match TRBD2. V shed 3 bases, J shed 0 bases, and the junction held 4 bases outside the gene matches. The CDR3 is 16 amino acids. Germline V gene lookup returns CDR1 SGHRS and CDR2 YFSETQ. The covered CDR3 bases are TGCGCCAGCAGCTCTAGCGGGGGCCCAAGCACAGATACG. Its protein is CASSSSGGPSTDT. The CDR3 in full is CASSSSGGPSTDTQYF.

This clone was recorded at least ten times. The CDR3 end falls 3 residues outside the read, so it is completed with the germline J gene. This rearrangement joins TRBV18 to TRBJ1-6, with a tentative D call TRBD1 (5 bases). There are 16 residues in the CDR3. In germline, CDR1 is KGHSH, CDR2 LQKENI. V was shortened by 3 bases and J by 8 bases, with 17 bases between the two germline ends. The CDR3 bases that were read are TGTGCCAGCTCACCCTCCGGGCCCCGGGGGGATTCACCC. It translates to CASSPSGPRGDSP. The whole CDR3 reads CASSPSGPRGDSPLHF.

This clone was recorded at least ten times. Read coverage stops 3 residues before the CDR3 terminus; the germline J gene supplies the remainder. The J gene is TRBJ2-6, the V gene TRBV19; possible D gene TRBD1, 5 bases. This CDR3 comprises 15 residues. Deletions cut 6 bases from V and 2 bases from J, with 11 bases between. Germline V lookup: CDR1 LNHDA, CDR2 SQIVND (reference sequence). The CDR3 spells CASRETVAGANVLTF. The CDR3 DNA, read in part, is TGTGCCAGTAGGGAGACAGTCGCTGGGGCCAACGTC.

This clone was observed at least ten times. The CDR3 here is CASSWDSSKTQYF. The DNA read from the CDR3 is TGTGCCAGCAGTTGGGACAGCAGCAAGACC. The V and J genes are TRBV6-2 or TRBV6-3 and TRBJ2-5, with 7 bases matching TRBD1. The read ends 3 residues early relative to the CDR3; the germline J gene fills the gap. Germline assignment: CDR1 MNHEY and CDR2 SVGEGT. Trimming at V came to 4 bases and at J to 6 bases, leaving 5 bases not matched to a gene. The CDR3 is made up of 13 amino acids.

Turning to this clone: With the read ending 3 residues before the CDR3 end, the germline J gene is used to fill in that end. The V call is TRBV19, the J call TRBJ1-1; D ambiguous. This CDR3 spans 13 amino acids. The V gene's germline CDR1 is LNHDA and CDR2 SQIVND (reference sequence). The DNA read from the CDR3 is TGTGCCAGTAGTAGAAGCAGTGGCGGGGAA. Its translation is CASSRSSGGE. The whole CDR3 sequence is CASSRSSGGEAFF.

This clone was detected ten times or more. The read finishes 3 residues shy of the CDR3 end, and the germline J gene is used to complete it. This chain links TRBV20-1 with TRBJ2-5, with D tentatively TRBD2 (7 bases). Germline loops: CDR1 DFQATT, CDR2 SNEGSKA (reference sequence). The length of the CDR3 is 15 residues. Trimming took 3 bases from V and 2 from J, leaving 16 bases between them. CDR3 DNA, as far as it was read: TGCAGTGCTAGCGCTGCGGGGGCAATACAAGAGACC. As protein: CSASAAGAIQET. The full CDR3 is CSASAAGAIQETQYF.

This clone came up many times. Sequencing ends 3 residues short of the CDR3 end; the germline J gene provides the rest. This rearrangement joins TRBV5-1 to TRBJ2-1; possible D gene TRBD2, 6 bases. This CDR3 has 15 amino acids. The V end lost 1 base, the J end lost 2 bases, and 10 bases lay between the germline ends. CDR1 is SGHRS and CDR2 is YFSETQ in the germline V gene. CDR3 DNA (partial): TGCGCCAGCAGCTTGACTAGCAGTCCCTACAATGAG. Translating gives CASSLTSSPYNE. The full-length CDR3 reads as CASSLTSSPYNEQFF.

This clone has a count of ten or more. The CDR3 extends 3 residues past the end of the read, so its final part is completed from the germline J gene. The chain is built from TRBV19 and TRBJ2-5; D is undetermined. V was cut by 4 bases and J by 2 bases, with 14 bases left in between. CDR1 and CDR2 (germline): LNHDA, SQIVND (reference sequence). The length of the CDR3 is 15 residues. The CDR3 protein is CASSTRQVGQETQYF. The sequenced CDR3 bases are TGTGCCAGTAGTACCCGTCAAGTAGGGCAAGAGACC.

This clone was counted only a few times. The read gets to within 3 residues of the CDR3 end, and the germline J gene fills in the rest. V usage is TRBV5-6 and J usage is TRBJ2-7; 10 nucleotides match TRBD1. The CDR3 length is 15 residues. J gave up 3 bases and V 3 bases, and 6 bases lay outside the gene matches. Germline V gene sequence: CDR1 SGHDT, CDR2 YYEEEE. The DNA read from the CDR3 is TGTGCCAGCAGCTACAGACAGGGGGCGTACTACGAG. This gives the protein CASSYRQGAYYE. The complete CDR3 protein is CASSYRQGAYYEQYF.

This clone appeared a few times. CDR3 sequence: CASRDTHIYDYTF. The sequenced CDR3 bases are TGTGCCAGCAGGGACACACACATCTACGAC. The chain has TRBV7-9 and TRBJ1-2; D is possibly TRBD1 (5 bases). The CDR3 end is not reached by the read, which stops 3 residues before it; the germline J gene fills it in. There are 13 residues in the CDR3. Germline loops: CDR1 SEHNR, CDR2 FQNEAQ (reference sequence).

This clone came up many times. Read coverage stops 3 residues before the CDR3 terminus; the germline J gene supplies the remainder. The rearrangement links TRBV20-1 to TRBJ1-5, with TRBD1 matching 7 bases. The CDR3 length is 14 residues. V shed 3 bases, J shed 3 bases, and the junction held 5 bases outside the gene matches. Germline V CDR1 and CDR2: DFQATT, SNEGSKA (reference sequence). CDR3 amino acids: CSARSGQVNQPQHF. The covered CDR3 bases are TGCAGTGCTAGGTCCGGACAGGTCAATCAGCCC.

This clone was seen at least ten times. Read coverage stops 3 residues before the CDR3 terminus; the germline J gene supplies the remainder. V is TRBV2 and J is TRBJ2-7; D possibly corresponds to TRBD1 (6 bases). This CDR3 has 15 amino acids. V lost 8 bases, J lost 2 bases, and 19 bases lay in between. Looked up from germline, CDR1 is SNHLY and CDR2 is FYNNEI. The CDR3 bases that were read are TGTGCCAGCGCGATAGAGGGCAGGGGCGCCTACGAG. Its translation is CASAIEGRGAYE. The complete CDR3 reads CASAIEGRGAYEQYF.

About this clone itself: The CDR3 is cut off 3 residues early in the read; its end comes from the germline J gene. The chain combines TRBV6-2 or TRBV6-3 with TRBJ1-2; no clear D gene. Germline assignment: CDR1 MNHEY and CDR2 SVGEGT. The CDR3 is 14 amino acids. Here the CDR3 reads CASSYTTDSYDYTF. The sequenced part of the CDR3 DNA is TGTGCCAGCAGTTACACCACGGACTCCTACGAC.